The rows below give T cell receptor beta chains drawn from one sample of a study of CD8 T cells in Susac syndrome. TCRdb reanalysed the immunoSEQ multiplex PCR reads using MiXCR and keeps one entry per CDR3 protein. The sample has 140,000 to 150,000 distinct CDR3 sequences; around 95% are singletons. Sequencing was done on a sample of CD4+ T cells from PBMCs. The receptors come from a human donor with Susac syndrome. The CDR3 runs from the conserved cysteine through the conserved F or W. The order of the fields is CDR3 DNA, CDR3 protein, clone size, V gene, J gene, D gene. A D gene is named only where the DNA matches it firmly. Some rows have no size entry. The others give once, few or many, or a class for an expanded clone.

cdr3_nt: TGCAGTGCTAGCTCCGGTCTGGGACAGGGGTTAACAGATACGCAGTATTTT
cdr3_aa: CSASSGLGQGLTDTQYF
clone_size: .
v_call: TRBV20-1
j_call: TRBJ2-3
d_call: TRBD1

cdr3_nt: TGTGCCAGCAGCCGAAGGACAGGGAAGGATACGCAGTATTTT
cdr3_aa: CASSRRTGKDTQYF
clone_size: once
v_call: TRBV3-1
j_call: TRBJ2-3
d_call: TRBD1

cdr3_nt: TGCAGCGTGACCTCAGGACAGGGGAAACGAGATGAGCAGTTCTTC
cdr3_aa: CSVTSGQGKRDEQFF
clone_size: .
v_call: TRBV29-1
j_call: TRBJ2-1
d_call: TRBD1

cdr3_nt: TGTGCCAGCAGCTTAAGAGACACAGCGAACACTGAAGCTTTCTTT
cdr3_aa: CASSLRDTANTEAFF
clone_size: .
v_call: TRBV7-9
j_call: TRBJ1-1
d_call: .

cdr3_nt: TGCGCCAGCAGCTTGGTTACTAGCGGGAGGACGGAGCAGTACTTC
cdr3_aa: CASSLVTSGRTEQYF
clone_size: .
v_call: TRBV5-1
j_call: TRBJ2-7
d_call: TRBD2

cdr3_nt: TGTGCCAGCAGTTACCCAACCGCCGATTCACCCCTCCACTTT
cdr3_aa: CASSYPTADSPLHF
clone_size: .
v_call: TRBV6-7
j_call: TRBJ1-6
d_call: .

cdr3_nt: TGTGCCAGCAGCCGCCCGACAGGGTATAATGAGCAGTTCTTC
cdr3_aa: CASSRPTGYNEQFF
clone_size: .
v_call: TRBV6-5
j_call: TRBJ2-1
d_call: TRBD1

cdr3_nt: TGCGCCAGCAGCTTGGGGGACAGGGCGGGGGCTGAAGCTTTCTTT
cdr3_aa: CASSLGDRAGAEAFF
clone_size: .
v_call: TRBV5-1
j_call: TRBJ1-1
d_call: TRBD1

cdr3_nt: TGTGCCAGCAGCTTAGACGGGAAGGCTAATGAAAAACTGTTTTTT
cdr3_aa: CASSLDGKANEKLFF
clone_size: .
v_call: TRBV7-9
j_call: TRBJ1-4
d_call: .

cdr3_nt: TGTGCCAGCAGTACAGGGCACCACGAGCAGTACTTC
cdr3_aa: CASSTGHHEQYF
clone_size: .
v_call: TRBV6-5
j_call: TRBJ2-7
d_call: .

cdr3_nt: TGCGCCAGCAGCTTGGGTCCCTTGGGGACCAAAAACATTCAGTACTTC
cdr3_aa: CASSLGPLGTKNIQYF
clone_size: .
v_call: TRBV5-1
j_call: TRBJ2-4
d_call: .

cdr3_nt: TGTGCCAGCAGCCAAGCCCCCGGTATCTACGAGCAGTACTTC
cdr3_aa: CASSQAPGIYEQYF
clone_size: .
v_call: TRBV3-1
j_call: TRBJ2-7
d_call: .

cdr3_nt: TGCGCCAGCAGACCTACTAGCGGGAGCGGGACCGGGGAGCTGTTTTTT
cdr3_aa: CASRPTSGSGTGELFF
clone_size: .
v_call: TRBV5-1
j_call: TRBJ2-2
d_call: TRBD2

cdr3_nt: TGCGCCAGCAGCTTGGCCGGGAGAGCTAACTATGGCTACACCTTC
cdr3_aa: CASSLAGRANYGYTF
clone_size: once
v_call: TRBV5-1
j_call: TRBJ1-2
d_call: .